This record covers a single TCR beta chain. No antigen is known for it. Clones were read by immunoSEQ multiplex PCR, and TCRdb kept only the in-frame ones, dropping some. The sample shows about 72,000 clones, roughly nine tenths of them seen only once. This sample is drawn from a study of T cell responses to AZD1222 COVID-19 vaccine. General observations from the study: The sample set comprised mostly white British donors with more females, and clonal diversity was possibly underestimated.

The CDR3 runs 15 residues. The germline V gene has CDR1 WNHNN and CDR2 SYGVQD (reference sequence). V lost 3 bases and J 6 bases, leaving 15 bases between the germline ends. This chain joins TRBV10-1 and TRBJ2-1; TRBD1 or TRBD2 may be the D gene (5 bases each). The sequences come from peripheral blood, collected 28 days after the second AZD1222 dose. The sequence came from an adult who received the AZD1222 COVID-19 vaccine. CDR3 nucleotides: TGCGCCAGCAGTGAAGGGACCCAAAAGGGCAATGAGCAGTTCTTC. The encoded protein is CASSEGTQKGNEQFF.